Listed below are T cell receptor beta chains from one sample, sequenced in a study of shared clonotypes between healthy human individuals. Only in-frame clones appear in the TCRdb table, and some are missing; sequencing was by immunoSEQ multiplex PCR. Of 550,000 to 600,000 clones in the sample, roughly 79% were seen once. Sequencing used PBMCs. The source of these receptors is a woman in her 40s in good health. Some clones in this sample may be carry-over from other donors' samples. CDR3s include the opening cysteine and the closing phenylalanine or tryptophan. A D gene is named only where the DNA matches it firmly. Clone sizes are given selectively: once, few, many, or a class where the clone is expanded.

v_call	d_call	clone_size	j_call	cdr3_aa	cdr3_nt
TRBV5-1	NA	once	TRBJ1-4	CASSLGGILNEKLFF	TGCGCCAGCAGCTTGGGTGGTATTCTTAATGAAAAACTGTTTTTT
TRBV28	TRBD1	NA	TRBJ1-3	CASSFYGQGRGNTIYF	TGTGCCAGCAGTTTTTACGGACAGGGTAGGGGAAACACCATATATTTT
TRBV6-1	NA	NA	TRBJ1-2	CASSEDQLGGYTF	TGTGCCAGCAGTGAAGACCAGCTGGGGGGCTACACCTTC
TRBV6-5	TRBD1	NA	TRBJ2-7	CASSPGQGAIYEQYF	TGTGCCAGCAGTCCGGGACAGGGGGCGATCTACGAGCAGTACTTC
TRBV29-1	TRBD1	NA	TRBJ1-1	CSADRGIMNTEAFF	TGCAGCGCGGACAGGGGGATTATGAACACTGAAGCTTTCTTT
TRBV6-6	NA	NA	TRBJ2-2	CASVTGFTGELFF	TGTGCCAGCGTTACAGGGTTCACCGGGGAGCTGTTTTTT
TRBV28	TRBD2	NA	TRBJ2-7	CASSRVLAGEGEDEQYF	TGTGCCAGCAGTAGGGTACTAGCGGGAGAGGGAGAAGACGAGCAGTACTTC
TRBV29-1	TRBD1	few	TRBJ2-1	CSVAKLGTGDNEQFF	TGCAGCGTCGCCAAATTGGGGACAGGGGACAATGAGCAGTTCTTC
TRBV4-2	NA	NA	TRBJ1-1	CASSHLDRNTEAFF	TGTGCCAGCAGCCACCTGGACAGGAACACTGAAGCTTTCTTT
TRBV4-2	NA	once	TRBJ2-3	CASSQDGPGGLRTDTQYF	TGTGCCAGCAGCCAAGATGGCCCCGGCGGGCTGCGCACAGATACGCAGTATTTT
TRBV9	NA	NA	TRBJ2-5	CASSVRGSQETQYF	TGTGCCAGCAGCGTCAGGGGTTCCCAAGAGACCCAGTACTTC
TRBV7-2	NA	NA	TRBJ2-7	CASSPGDPNYEQYF	TGTGCCAGCAGCCCGGGGGACCCGAACTACGAGCAGTACTTC
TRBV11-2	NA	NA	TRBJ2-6	CASSLDRNSGANVLTF	TGTGCCAGCAGCTTGGACCGCAACTCTGGGGCCAACGTCCTGACTTTC
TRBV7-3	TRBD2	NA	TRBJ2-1	CASSRLAGGVNEQFF	TGTGCCAGCAGCCGACTAGCGGGAGGGGTAAATGAGCAGTTCTTC
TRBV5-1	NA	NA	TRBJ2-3	CASSLGSSLTDTQYF	TGCGCCAGCAGCTTGGGTAGTAGCCTAACAGATACGCAGTATTTT
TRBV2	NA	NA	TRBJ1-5	CASSEAGDNQPQHF	TGTGCCAGCAGTGAAGCGGGGGACAATCAGCCCCAGCATTTT
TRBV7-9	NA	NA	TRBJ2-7	CASSLTNYEQYF	TGTGCCAGCAGCTTAACGAATTACGAGCAGTACTTC
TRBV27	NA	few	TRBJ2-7	CASSFGTHEQYF	TGTGCCAGCAGTTTCGGGACCCACGAGCAGTACTTC
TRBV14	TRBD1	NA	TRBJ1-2	CASSQELGTGNNYGYTF	TGTGCCAGCAGCCAAGAGCTAGGGACAGGAAATAACTATGGCTACACCTTC
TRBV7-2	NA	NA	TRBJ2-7	CASSPRRGFYEQYF	TGTGCCAGCAGCCCCCGCCGGGGATTCTACGAGCAGTACTTC
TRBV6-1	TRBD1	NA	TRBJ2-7	CASTGQAFSYEQYF	TGTGCCAGCACGGGACAGGCGTTCTCCTACGAGCAGTACTTC
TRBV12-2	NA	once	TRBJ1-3	CASRSPAPSGNTIYF	TGTGCAAGTCGCTCCCCCGCCCCGTCTGGAAACACCATATATTTT